This T cell receptor beta chain was obtained from a study of shared clonotypes between healthy human individuals (dated by TCRdb to 2018 to 2020). About the full investigation: Three men and two women, aged 18 to 49 years, made up the cohort. The study deeply sequenced blood TCR repertoires of about 5 healthy adults to estimate repertoire size and the extent of clonotype sharing between individuals. For each donor, three plates each were used for CD4 naive and CD4 memory, two plates were used for CD8 naive, and one plate was used for CD8 memory. Each donor's leukapheresis produced roughly between roughly 0.85 and 10 billion PBMCs. Different laboratories and diverse techniques were used to prepare libraries and sequence TCR repertoires, to increase sequencing depth and limit assay-specific biases.

This clone was seen only a few times. Which antigen it targets is not known. It has no much larger one-base neighbor in the sample; base qualities were not kept. Using the deep immunoSEQ assay, multiplex PCR amplified TCR CDR3 regions from genomic DNA. Genomic DNA extracted from each cell subset was distributed evenly over all wells of several immunoSEQ 96-well plates, and each plate served as one replicate. For sorted subsets, around 0.2 ug genomic DNA, equal to 30,000 to 35,000 T cell genomes, was loaded into each replicate PCR. Purified libraries were measured with a Qubit 3.0 fluorometer, size-checked on a Bioanalyzer 2100, and measured again with the KAPA Library Quantification kit. Every immunoSEQ 96-well plate was sequenced on a dedicated single-read 150-cycle Illumina NextSeq 550 flow cell. The authors' pipeline ran thus. The immunoSEQ output contained only junctional sequences without quality scores, so filtering could not match that applied to full-length reads. To assign V/J genes and CDR3, sequences were annotated using PyIR, a Python wrapper for IgBLAST v1.9, with IMGT germline references. Any read was removed if the V/J assignment was weak (E-value above 1e-6), the CDR3 was missing, or the read contained stop codons, out-of-frame junctions, or ambiguous translated residues. V3J clonotypes were defined as sequences sharing the same inferred V gene, J gene, and CDR3 amino acid sequence. Percentage overlap between repertoires was calculated by dividing the number of shared unique clonotypes by the size of the smaller repertoire. Three approaches were used to assess repertoire richness: RTK rarefaction, the Chao1 estimator, and Recon v2.1 estimates of unobserved clonotypes. For all TCRbeta clonotypes obtained by the gDNA method from a handful of donors, generation probabilities were computed with OLGA. Imported from immuneACCESS, the table was reduced by TCRdb to in-frame sequences with V and J called. These copies leave out some clones; in studies compared against another copy, an unresolved V gene accounts for under half, and the cause of the remainder is not known. V, J and clone size are those of that table, while D and trimming were read from the DNA. The sample profile shows over 700,000 clones; around 77% of them were found once. The ten top clones hold more than 1.5% of the sample.

Donors were healthy HIV-negative adults with no recently reported acute infections or vaccinations. All donors were Caucasian adults living in Nashville, Tennessee, USA. CD4+ T cells were enriched by magnetic negative selection; naive cells were then positively selected on CD45RA, and the negative fraction formed the memory subset. Blood was obtained by leukapheresis, after which PBMCs were separated by Ficoll-Histopaque density gradient centrifugation and cryopreserved in liquid nitrogen vapor phase. Analytical flow cytometry was used to check the purity and quantity of every magnetically sorted T cell population. Each sorted fraction had its genomic DNA isolated and then quantified by UV absorbance on a Nanodrop 2000c. The junction shows trimming of 4 bases on V and 2 bases on J, and the gene matches do not reach 10 bases of it. Per the germline V gene, SGHRS is the CDR1 and YFSETQ is the CDR2. From the cysteine through the phenylalanine, the CDR3 covers 17 amino acids. Only the CDR3 portion is preserved as DNA: 51 bases, with reading frame beginning at the first base.

Study-level results and caveats: Only blood was sampled, and tissue TCR repertoires likely differ from those in blood. The genetic and exposure-history diversity represented was limited by the small number of donors. Based on pairwise subsampling, the degree of clonotype sharing among donors was expected to be affected by sequencing depth. Even with the large sequencing depth, rarefaction of the sorted-subset datasets indicated that sequencing was incomplete. Estimated clonotype richness was generally larger for naive than for memory subsets. Higher generation probabilities were observed for clonotypes shared by all four sorted-subset donors than for non-shared clonotypes. Across a few donors, around 5% of naive CD4, around 3.5% of naive CD8, around 2.1% of memory CD4, and 0.4% of memory CD8 clonotypes were shared.

Sequenced input: memory CD4+ T cells sorted from blood. The label giving this sample's cell subset or site can be read as: CD45RA-negative fraction. The sequence was collected from a woman in her 30s in good health. The receptor chain draws on TRBV5-1 and TRBJ2-7; 12 bases in between match TRBD2. The nucleotides are TGCGCCAGCAGCCTGGGGGGCCTAGCGGGAGGGGCCTACGAGCAGTACTTC. Translation gives CASSLGGLAGGAYEQYF.